The present TCR beta chain was sequenced within a study of cytomegalovirus exposure and HLA in healthy donors. The primer mix had 60 Vbeta and 13 Jbeta primers. Some clones are missing from TCRdb's copy, which holds only in-frame ones; the method was immunoSEQ multiplex PCR. The data show some 160,000 clones, with approximately 80% seen just once and more than 0.45% held by the top ten. CDR1 and CDR2 (germline): SGHNT, YYREEE (reference sequence). V was shortened by 3 bases and J by 4 bases, with 13 bases between the two germline ends. The CDR3 has 15 residues. This receptor was taken from a woman between 45 and 65 years old in good health and CMV-seronegative. Sequencing input: PBMCs. This rearrangement joins TRBV5-4 to TRBJ2-2, with D maybe TRBD1 (5 bases). The CDR3 DNA follows: TGTGCCAGCAGCTCATTACAGGATCGCACCGGGGAGCTGTTTTTT. It yields the protein CASSSLQDRTGELFF.